A single T cell receptor (beta chain) is shown here with its context. What it binds is not known. CD4+ T cell isolation took place after 10 days of culture. This entry comes from a study of vaccination effects on CD4 cells after COVID-19. Study overall: Every participant took two doses of the BNT162b2 or mRNA-1273 vaccine. Study findings and constraints: Clones induced by infection and by vaccine showed marked clonal contraction late after vaccination.

Here immunoSEQ multiplex PCR was the method, and the copy in TCRdb shows in-frame clones only, minus some. Counted here are about 74,000 clones, approximately 77% occurring once; the ten biggest clones make up roughly 1.9%. V was pared by 0 bases and J by 0 bases, with 11 bases between. CDR3 length: 16 residues. Per the germline V gene, CDR1 is GTSNPN and CDR2 is SVGIG (reference sequence). The TCR was taken from a human donor who received a COVID-19 vaccine. This chain links TRBV30 with TRBJ2-2; the D is unclear. Sequenced here: CD4+ T cells from PBMCs cultured without peptide, sampled before COVID-19 vaccination. CDR3 sequence reads: CAWSVYIGANTGELFF. CDR3 coding DNA: TGTGCCTGGAGTGTATATATCGGCGCGAACACCGGGGAGCTGTTTTTT.